This T cell receptor beta chain was documented in a study of blood T cell repertoires in COVID-19 (TCRdb year 2020). As for the study more broadly: Collaborator samples came from the United States, Italy and Spain and covered acute and convalescent phases of COVID-19. A de-identified subject ID, COVID-19 status, age in years and sex were almost always included in the sample metadata. HLA class I and class II types, where available, came from metadata supplied by the sample provider rather than from assay-based typing. The samples were drawn from two sources: the first 160 participants of the ongoing ImmuneRACE study, and over 1,000 subjects contributed by 6 global collaborators. The repertoires were made available in a free public database intended to serve as a resource for research on the immune response to SARS-CoV-2. The material from the prospective study consisted of cDNA or gDNA derived from T cells, B-cell-depleted T cells, or PBMCs. The dataset comprised deeply sampled blood TCRbeta repertoires from subjects exposed to, actively infected with, or recovered from COVID-19.

Study-wide findings and limitations: The amount of clinical and demographic metadata varied by source and participant and was provided uncurated.

CDR1 and CDR2 are read off the germline V gene as KGHSH and LQKENI. Reading from cysteine to phenylalanine, the CDR3 counts 13 amino acids. Of the read, only the CDR3 DNA is kept; its 39 bases are in frame from base 1. V drops 5 bases and J drops 7 bases, leaving 12 bases in between. In the prospective study, participants were roughly 18 to 100 years old, resided in 25 or so geographic areas of the United States, and were enrolled through a virtual design. In the prospective study, participants were assigned to cohorts based on the clinical history participants reported in a screening survey and a study questionnaire. Recovered participants in ImmuneRACE Cohort 3 were defined as having two consecutive negative NP/OP PCR tests, clearance from a healthcare professional, or resolution of symptoms. In the prospective study, whole blood, serum and a nasopharyngeal or oropharyngeal swab were collected from each participant by mobile phlebotomists. Over an approximately 2-month period, participants in the prospective study had the option of providing additional blood draws and questionnaires. Blood samples from the prospective study were shipped frozen or at room temperature prior to DNA extraction.

TCRbeta CDR3 regions were amplified from genomic DNA by means of the immunoSEQ Assay, a bias-controlled multiplex PCR. The published analysis was carried out like this. Within the assay, amplification of reference gene primers was used to estimate how many nucleated cells each sample contained. To quantify the absolute abundance of each unique TCRbeta CDR3 rearrangement, sequence reads were collapsed and filtered. For each sample, productive Simpson clonality was calculated by taking the square root of Simpson's diversity index across productive rearrangements. The source is immuneACCESS, and TCRdb retained only in-frame sequences with V and J called. Part of the clones is not carried over; for the studies checked, unresolved V genes explain less than half of this, and the remainder is unexplained. V, J and clone size reflect that table, while D and trimming were determined from the DNA. For this sample there are more than 250,000 clones; 75% to 90% appear just once. The ten biggest clones cover under 2.5% of the sample.

About this clone: Its antigen is unknown. Base quality data are lacking; no much larger clone is found one base away.

The chain was built from TRBV18 and TRBJ2-1; TRBD1 could be the D gene, as 5 bases match. This receptor was identified in a man younger than 40 who had recovered from COVID-19. Sequenced: PBMCs or T cells enriched from blood (not recorded which). For the CDR3, the sequence is CASSYGRVNEQFF. The sequenced DNA: TGTGCCAGCTCATATGGCAGGGTAAATGAGCAGTTCTTC.